These T cell receptor beta chains were read from a single sample in a study of spatial heterogeneity in lung cancer. Using its own MiXCR run on the 5' RACE reads, TCRdb lists one record per CDR3 protein. The sample has some 10,000 distinct CDR3 sequences, 4.5% seen once. This specimen was lung tumor tissue, taken at surgery. These TCRs come from a female donor with early-stage non-small cell lung cancer. Each CDR3 is given with its conserved first and last residue.

v_call	j_call	cdr3_aa
TRBV7-9	TRBJ1-1	CASSLEGITEAFF
TRBV12-3/TRBV12-4	TRBJ1-5	CASTLRGIGNQPQHF
TRBV15	TRBJ2-7	CATSRDPLAGDEQYF
TRBV20-1	TRBJ1-3	CSASRGDGNTIYF
TRBV7-3	TRBJ2-1	CASSPVWGYEQFF
TRBV7-8	TRBJ1-6	CASSLVLSSSYNSPLHF
TRBV5-1	TRBJ2-5	CASREQQETQYF
TRBV20-1	TRBJ2-1	CSAMLYREYIDNEQFF
TRBV27	TRBJ2-1	CASSSWTGSDEQFF
TRBV24-1	TRBJ2-7	CATSDFGGGEQYF
TRBV24-1	TRBJ2-1	CATSPGRRSYNEQFF
TRBV3-1	TRBJ2-2	CASSQIRGGELFF
TRBV11-2	TRBJ2-5	CASGERETQYF
TRBV12-3/TRBV12-4	TRBJ2-3	CASSLGGIFTDTQYF
TRBV12-3/TRBV12-4	TRBJ2-7	CASSPDRGAGGLYEQYF
TRBV3-1	TRBJ2-3	CASSLPLEGGGDTQYF
TRBV5-1	TRBJ2-5	CASRLVGEETQYF
TRBV4-1	TRBJ1-1	CASSQGTRQGRTEAFF
TRBV9	TRBJ2-1	CASTTDYSSGGDEQFF
TRBV27	TRBJ2-5	CASSLAAATRETQYF
TRBV9	TRBJ1-6	CASSPWDSHNSPLHF
TRBV29-1	TRBJ2-3	CSTGTDTQYF
TRBV25-1	TRBJ2-1	CASSVGSYNEQFF
TRBV19	TRBJ1-4	CASRVRTDPTTNEKLFF
TRBV5-4	TRBJ2-7	CASSLDRVREQYF
TRBV20-1	TRBJ2-2	CSTGRGDTGELFF
TRBV20-1	TRBJ2-7	CSARDSGGRGEQYF
TRBV5-1	TRBJ2-3	CASSIFTDTQYF